This T cell receptor beta chain was obtained from a study of T cell clones after liver transplantation. Regarding this clone: No antigen is known for it.

Clones were sequenced by immunoSEQ multiplex PCR, and TCRdb holds only the in-frame ones, with some missing. This table has just over 9,000 clones, about three quarters appearing once. Whole-study findings and limits: Small, mixed patient groups and varying post-transplant times limit these conclusions. Graft donor-reactive T cells may have migrated into the graft rather than being deleted.

With 3 bases removed from V and 4 bases from J, the gap between germline ends came to 13 bases. This CDR3 has 15 amino acids. Germline-derived CDR1 and CDR2 are LNHDA and SQIVND (reference sequence). This receptor was obtained from a human donor who received a liver transplant. Material: CD8+ T cells from blood, obtained before liver transplant. V is TRBV19 and J is TRBJ2-4; TRBD1 might be the D (5 bases). The chain's CDR3 is CASSMGWGSKNIQYF. Here the CDR3 DNA reads TGTGCCAGTAGTATGGGATGGGGCAGTAAAAACATTCAGTACTTC.